The source of this T cell receptor (beta chain) is a study of T cells after yellow fever vaccination. Study details: Some fractions had low cell numbers, and these were prepared with SMART-Seq v4 Ultra Low Input.

Study results and caveats: Weaker overall, the secondary response nonetheless peaked faster (day 5 versus 15). Abundant clonotypes from the bulk population could get into FACS-sorted repertoires as contaminants. Clonotypes shared by both compartments, CD4 and CD8, made up a small share.

This clonotype was seen at least ten times. Its antigen is unknown. The V gene lost 0 bases and the J gene lost 3 bases, with 11 bases spanning the gap. The germline CDR1 and CDR2 sequences are SGHVS and FQNEAQ. CDR3 size: 15 residues. One entry per CDR3 protein, called by TCRdb with MiXCR from the 5' RACE reads. The sample holds 250,000 or so distinct CDR3 sequences; roughly 3.7% are singletons and the top ten take around 19%. Sample: PBMCs, taken 15 days after the yellow fever booster vaccination. The chain employs TRBV7-8 and TRBJ2-5, with a weak D call TRBD1 (6 bases). This clonotype originated in a man between 18 and 35 years old who received the YFV17D yellow fever vaccine. As DNA, the CDR3 is TGTGCCAGCAGCTTAGCCTGGGGGCAGGAAGAGACCCAGTACTTC. It translates to CASSLAWGQEETQYF. Full variable domain (rest looked up from reference TRBV7-8 and TRBJ2-5): GAGVSQSPRYKVAKRGQDVALRCDPISGHVSLFWYQQALGQGPEFLTYFQNEAQLDKSGLPSDRFFAERPEGSVSTLKIQRTQQEDSAVYLCASSLAWGQEETQYFGPGTRLLVL.